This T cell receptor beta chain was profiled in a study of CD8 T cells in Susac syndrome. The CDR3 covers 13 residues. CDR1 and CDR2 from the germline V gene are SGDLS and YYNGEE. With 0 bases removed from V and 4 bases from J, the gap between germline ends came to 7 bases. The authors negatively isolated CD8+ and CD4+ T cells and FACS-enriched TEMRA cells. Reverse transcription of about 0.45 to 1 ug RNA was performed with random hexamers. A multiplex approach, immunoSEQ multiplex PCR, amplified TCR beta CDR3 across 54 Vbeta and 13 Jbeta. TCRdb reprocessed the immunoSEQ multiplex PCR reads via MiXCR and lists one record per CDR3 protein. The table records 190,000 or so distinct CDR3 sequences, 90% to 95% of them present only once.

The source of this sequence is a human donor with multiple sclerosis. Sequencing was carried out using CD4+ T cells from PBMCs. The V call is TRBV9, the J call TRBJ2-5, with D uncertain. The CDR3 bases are TGTGCCAGCAGCGTAGAAAAGGCAGAGACCCAGTACTTC. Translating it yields CASSVEKAETQYF.